This T cell receptor beta chain was captured by sequencing in a study of blood T cells in healthy people across ages. Overall study: About one barcoded beta molecule was captured per two T cells (by template switching).

The sample, roughly 9.5 milliliters of peripheral blood, was drawn from each donor. This clonotype was detected a few times. A much more abundant neighbour one base away suggests this may be a read error. In germline, CDR1 is SGHKS, CDR2 YYEKEE (reference sequence). This CDR3 spans 14 amino acids. J lost 7 bases, V lost 5 bases, and 9 bases had no gene match. Alongside a J-beta primer mix, a sample-barcoded 5' primer served in a second PCR lasting about 6 to 11 cycles. TCRdb itself ran the 5' RACE reads through MiXCR, one entry per CDR3 protein. The data contain 1.5 million to 2 million distinct CDR3 sequences, 28% of them singletons.

Sequencing was performed on blood. The chain joins TRBV5-5 to TRBJ1-5; 7 bases match TRBD1. This sequence originates from a woman aged 25 to 39 in good health. The CDR3 loop is CASSTGTVSQPQHF. As DNA, the CDR3 is TGTGCCAGCAGTACCGGGACAGTGTCCCAGCCCCAGCATTTT.